These 30 T cell receptor beta chains originate from one sample sequenced in a study of vaccination and CD4 T cells after COVID-19. Sample treatment: approximately 10-day PBMC culture with coronavirus spike peptide pools or control peptides (ViraFEST assay). Their antigens remain unidentified. The Oncomine TCR Beta short-read assay was what sequenced the DNA obtained from cultured CD4+ T cells. TCRdb fed the PCR reads into MiXCR, producing one record per CDR3 protein. This sample has about 18,000 distinct CDR3 sequences; 70% occur once, and the top ten carry around 5.1%. Sequenced material: CD4+ T cells from blood, cultured in vitro. These receptors all stem from a human donor who had recovered from COVID-19.

The rearrangement links TRBV6-1 to TRBJ1-2; a weak D match, TRBD1 (5 bases). The CDR3 is 13 amino acids. Germline CDR1 MNHNS, CDR2 SASEGT. V lost 6 bases and J 7 bases, leaving 15 bases between the germline ends. CDR3 bases: TGTGCCAGCAGCGCGTCAGGGAGGGGTGGCTACACCTTC. This gives the protein CASSASGRGGYTF.

The sample holds a few counts of this clonotype. The CDR3 sequence is CSAQGTSGRDSYEQYF. The CDR3 DNA is TGCAGTGCTCAGGGGACTAGCGGGAGGGACTCCTACGAGCAGTACTTC. J is TRBJ2-7 and V is TRBV20-1; TRBD2 matches at 16 bases. The CDR3 consists of 16 residues. The trim removed 5 bases at V and 0 bases at J, leaving 4 bases unmatched. Germline V gene lookup returns CDR1 DFQATT and CDR2 SNEGSKA (reference sequence).

This clonotype appeared a few times. The V gene is TRBV24-1, the J gene TRBJ2-1; TRBD2 matches at 9 bases. This CDR3 region has 17 residues. Looked up from germline, CDR1 is KGHDR and CDR2 is SFDVKD. Losses at the gene ends were 4 bases for V and 0 bases for J; bases not matched to a gene: 6. CDR3 protein: CATSDTGSGSSYNEQFF. Here the CDR3 DNA reads TGTGCCACCAGTGACACTGGTAGCGGGAGCTCCTACAATGAGCAGTTCTTC.

The rearrangement uses TRBV27 and TRBJ1-3; 7 bases fit TRBD1. The CDR3 totals 18 residues. CDR1 is MNHEY, CDR2 SMNVEV, per germline (reference sequence). V trimming: 5 bases; J trimming: 4 bases; junction bases outside the gene matches: 17. In DNA, the CDR3 is TGTGCCAGCAGTCCAGGGACAGTTGGTACAGTGTTGGGAAACACCATATATTTT. This codes for CASSPGTVGTVLGNTIYF.

V and J are TRBV28 and TRBJ1-2; D may be TRBD1 (5 bases). The V end was cut by 8 bases, the J end by 4 bases, with 17 bases between. The CDR3 runs to 14 residues. The germline gives CDR1 MDHEN, CDR2 SYDVKM. The CDR3 loop is CASRNRGTSYGYTF. CDR3 DNA sequence: TGTGCCAGCCGTAATCGAGGGACGAGCTATGGCTACACCTTC.

The CDR3 DNA reads TGCAGTGCTGGGGACATACACGATAGCAATCAGCCCCAGCATTTT. As protein: CSAGDIHDSNQPQHF. V gene TRBV20-1 combines with J gene TRBJ1-5; TRBD1 is a possible D gene (6 bases). From germline, CDR1 is DFQATT and CDR2 SNEGSKA (reference sequence). The CDR3 covers 15 residues. V dropped 5 bases and J dropped 0 bases, with 14 bases sitting between them.

This clonotype was seen only a few times. The V and J genes are TRBV6-2 or TRBV6-3 and TRBJ1-2; D is perhaps TRBD1 (5 bases). The V end lost 8 bases, the J end lost 4 bases, and 14 bases lay between the germline ends. Germline V gene data show CDR1 as MNHEY and CDR2 as SVGEGT. This CDR3 contains 13 residues. The CDR3 coding sequence is TGTGCCAGCTCTTATGGGACTGTCTATGGCTACACCTTC. It yields the protein CASSYGTVYGYTF.

This chain links TRBV4-3 with TRBJ1-5, with a tentative D call TRBD1 (6 bases). Germline V gene data show CDR1 as LGHNA and CDR2 as YSLEER. V lost 0 bases to trimming and J lost 7 bases, with 16 bases between them. This CDR3 contains 16 residues. CDR3: CASSQDYLQGGQPQHF. CDR3 nucleotide sequence: TGCGCCAGCAGCCAAGATTATTTACAGGGCGGACAGCCCCAGCATTTT.

The rearrangement uses TRBV24-1 and TRBJ2-2, with TRBD1 as a possible D gene (5 bases). Trimming took off 0 bases at V and 1 base at J, with 5 bases between the two ends. Germline V gene data show CDR1 as KGHDR and CDR2 as SFDVKD. The CDR3 runs to 15 residues. The CDR3 sequence is CATSDLDRNTGELFF. CDR3 bases: TGTGCCACCAGTGATTTGGACAGGAACACCGGGGAGCTGTTTTTT.

The rearrangement joins TRBV13 to TRBJ2-5; D call uncertain. Trimming took 3 bases from V and 5 from J, leaving 13 bases between them. The length of the CDR3 is 14 residues. The germline gives CDR1 PRHDT, CDR2 FYEKMQ (reference sequence). The CDR3 nucleotides read TGTGCCAGCAGCTTCGGACCTGTAAGGGAGACCCAGTACTTC. Protein sequence: CASSFGPVRETQYF.

This clonotype has a handful of counts. This sequence joins TRBV7-2 and TRBJ2-3; 10 bases are shared with TRBD1. Per the germline V gene, CDR1 is SGHTA and CDR2 is FQGNSA. The V gene end was trimmed by 5 bases and the J gene end by 6 bases; junction bases not matched to a gene: 5. The CDR3 totals 14 residues. CDR3 coding DNA: TGTGCCAGCAGCAGGACAGGGGGGCGGGATACGCAGTATTTT. It specifies CASSRTGGRDTQYF.

This clonotype has more than one count but fewer than ten. V and J are TRBV19 and TRBJ1-1; D not certain. Germline V gene sequence: CDR1 LNHDA, CDR2 SQIVND (reference sequence). The germline V and J ends were trimmed by 7 bases and 0 bases, with 15 bases remaining between them. This CDR3 is 15 amino acids long. CDR3 sequence reads: CASKRGPGLNTEAFF. DNA for the CDR3: TGTGCCAGTAAACGCGGGCCGGGATTGAACACTGAAGCTTTCTTT.

The chain couples TRBV7-2 to TRBJ2-7, with 10 bases lining up with TRBD2. Germline V gene lookup returns CDR1 SGHTA and CDR2 FQGNSA. The CDR3 extends over 16 amino acids. The trim removed 1 base at V and 4 bases at J, leaving 7 bases unmatched. CDR3 sequence reads: CASSLGLAGVGYEQYF. The CDR3 bases are TGTGCCAGCAGCTTAGGGCTAGCGGGAGTGGGGTACGAGCAGTACTTC.

The CDR3 DNA follows: TGTGCCAGTAGTAACGGACGGAGCTCCTACAATGAGCAGTTCTTC. Its protein product is CASSNGRSSYNEQFF. The chain uses TRBV19 and TRBJ2-1; D is unclear. CDR3 length: 15 residues. Trimming removed 4 bases at V and 0 bases at J, with 10 bases between. Germline V lookup: CDR1 LNHDA, CDR2 SQIVND (reference sequence).

This clonotype came up a few times. The J gene is TRBJ1-5, the V gene TRBV20-1; no definite D call. CDR3 length: 12 amino acids. Germline V CDR1 and CDR2: DFQATT, SNEGSKA (reference sequence). Trimming took 6 bases from V and 7 from J, leaving 13 bases between them. CDR3 loop: CSATAQRQPQHF. CDR3 sequence (DNA): TGCAGTGCCACGGCTCAGCGACAGCCCCAGCATTTT.

This sequence joins TRBV10-3 and TRBJ1-2; 9 nucleotides match TRBD1. With V trimmed by 4 bases and J by 4 bases, 7 bases remained unmatched. Germline values: CDR1 ENHRY, CDR2 SYGVKD. The CDR3 is made up of 15 amino acids. The CDR3 spells CAISGGDRALYGYTF. In nucleotides, the CDR3 is TGTGCCATCAGTGGGGGGGACAGGGCTCTCTATGGCTACACCTTC.

This clonotype occurred a few times. The CDR3 coding sequence is TGCAGTGCTCCAATGAACACTGAAGCTTTCTTT. Its protein is CSAPMNTEAFF. The rearrangement joins TRBV20-1 to TRBJ1-1; unclear D gene. CDR1 and CDR2 from the germline V gene are DFQATT and SNEGSKA (reference sequence). The V and J ends lost 5 bases and 0 bases respectively, with 4 bases between them. This CDR3 has 11 residues.

The chain couples TRBV6-1 to TRBJ1-6; TRBD1 aligns across 8 bases. Losses at the gene ends were 2 bases for V and 7 bases for J; bases not matched to a gene: 4. This CDR3 has 15 amino acids. CDR1 is MNHNS, CDR2 SASEGT, per germline. Here the CDR3 reads CASSERTGRNSPLHF. CDR3 DNA: TGTGCCAGCAGTGAAAGGACAGGGCGGAATTCACCCCTCCACTTT.

This clonotype has a handful of counts. The chain links TRBV6-1 to TRBJ1-1, with 9 bases lining up with TRBD1. The CDR3 has 16 amino acids. V dropped 6 bases and J dropped 0; count of bases not matched to a gene: 8. Germline-derived CDR1 and CDR2 are MNHNS and SASEGT. This CDR3 reads CASRPGQGFMNTEAFF. The CDR3 nucleotides are TGTGCCAGCAGGCCGGGACAGGGATTCATGAACACTGAAGCTTTCTTT.

The chain recombines TRBV6-2 or TRBV6-3 with TRBJ1-2, with TRBD1 matching over 7 bases. The CDR3 is 14 amino acids. V was pared by 5 bases and J by 8 bases, with 11 bases of the junction left unmatched. From germline, CDR1 is MNHEY and CDR2 SVGEGT. CDR3: CASSRDSSPGGYTF. In DNA, the CDR3 is TGTGCCAGCAGTCGGGACAGCTCTCCGGGGGGCTACACCTTC.

The chain has TRBV7-2 and TRBJ2-1; D may match TRBD1 or TRBD2 (5 bases each). Germline CDR1 reads SGHTA; CDR2 reads FQGNSA. The CDR3 contains 17 residues. V dropped 5 bases and J dropped 5 bases, with 22 bases sitting between them. The CDR3 region has the DNA TGTGCCAGCAGCCGAGTGGGGGACGCCGCGGCAAACAATGAGCAGTTCTTC. Protein sequence: CASSRVGDAAANNEQFF. Together with reference TRBV7-2 and TRBJ2-1, the CDR3 gives the full variable domain: GAGVSQSPSNKVTEKGKDVELRCDPISGHTALYWYRQSLGQGLEFLIYFQGNSAPDKSGLPSDRFSAERTGGSVSTLTIQRTQQEDSAVYLCASSRVGDAAANNEQFFGPGTRLTVL.

In its sample, this clonotype was seen a few times. This chain joins TRBV28 and TRBJ1-4; no firm D call. Trimming pared 6 bases from V and 7 bases from J, leaving 6 bases between. The germline gives CDR1 MDHEN, CDR2 SYDVKM. There are 11 residues in the CDR3. The CDR3: CASSSFEKLFF. CDR3 sequence (DNA): TGTGCCAGCAGCTCGTTTGAAAAACTGTTTTTT.

V gene TRBV20-1 combines with J gene TRBJ1-5, with no clear D. The CDR3 is 17 amino acids. Trimming left V 0 bases short and J 0 bases short, with 15 bases between. Germline CDR1 reads DFQATT; CDR2 reads SNEGSKA (reference sequence). The CDR3 here is CSARDFLRQYSNQPQHF. DNA for the CDR3: TGCAGTGCTAGAGATTTTTTAAGGCAGTATAGCAATCAGCCCCAGCATTTT.

This rearrangement joins TRBV20-1 to TRBJ1-2; D gene unclear. Germline CDR1 DFQATT, CDR2 SNEGSKA (reference sequence). This CDR3 region has 16 residues. The V and J ends lost 1 base and 4 bases respectively, with 19 bases between them. CDR3 in amino acids: CSARGRGEAPPYGYTF. The CDR3 DNA sequence: TGCAGTGCTAGAGGTCGTGGCGAGGCCCCACCCTATGGCTACACCTTC.

V is TRBV5-1 and J is TRBJ1-2; no reliable D call. Germline assignment: CDR1 SGHRS and CDR2 YFSETQ. The V gene lost 0 bases and the J gene lost 0 bases, with 9 bases spanning the gap. This CDR3 spans 15 amino acids. The CDR3 DNA follows: TGCGCCAGCAGCTTGGGGAGAACCGCTAACTATGGCTACACCTTC. This codes for CASSLGRTANYGYTF. The variable domain in full, with the rest retrieved from reference TRBV5-1 and TRBJ1-2, is KAGVTQTPRYLIKTRGQQVTLSCSPISGHRSVSWYQQTPGQGLQFLFEYFSETQRNKGNFPGRFSGRQFSNSRSEMNVSTLELGDSALYLCASSLGRTANYGYTFGSGTRLTVV.

The chain links TRBV30 to TRBJ1-5, with D hard to call. Germline V gene sequence: CDR1 GTSNPN, CDR2 SVGIG (reference sequence). There are 15 residues in the CDR3. Trimming took 1 base from V and 3 from J, leaving 13 bases between them. CDR3 DNA: TGTGCCTGGAGTGCTCGCGGATTATACAATCAGCCCCAGCATTTT. Its protein product is CAWSARGLYNQPQHF.

The chain uses TRBV28 and TRBJ1-2; D unclear. Trimming cost V 2 bases and J 2 bases, with 3 bases left between them. CDR3 size: 12 residues. Germline V gene data show CDR1 as MDHEN and CDR2 as SYDVKM. As DNA, the CDR3 is TGTGCCAGCAGTTTAAGCAACTATGGCTACACCTTC. Protein sequence: CASSLSNYGYTF.

The V gene is TRBV10-3, the J gene TRBJ2-7; weak D call: TRBD2 (5 bases). The CDR3 loop spans 12 amino acids. From germline, CDR1 is ENHRY and CDR2 SYGVKD. The DNA of the CDR3 is TGTGCTTTCGGGGAGTACTCCTACGAGCAGTACTTC. Translation gives CAFGEYSYEQYF.

V gene TRBV20-1 combines with J gene TRBJ1-1; D call uncertain. Germline CDR1 reads DFQATT; CDR2 reads SNEGSKA (reference sequence). This CDR3 comprises 11 residues. The ends were cut back, 1 base at V and 0 bases at J, with 0 bases in the middle. The chain's CDR3 is CSARVNTEAFF. The CDR3 DNA reads as TGCAGTGCTAGAGTGAACACTGAAGCTTTCTTT.

This sequence joins TRBV19 and TRBJ1-5, with D tentatively TRBD1 (5 bases). Germline-derived CDR1 and CDR2 are LNHDA and SQIVND (reference sequence). V was cut by 5 bases and J by 0 bases, with 11 bases left in between. CDR3 length equals 15 residues. The CDR3, as DNA: TGTGCCAGTAGTGGGGGAGGGTTTAGCAATCAGCCCCAGCATTTT. It yields the protein CASSGGGFSNQPQHF.